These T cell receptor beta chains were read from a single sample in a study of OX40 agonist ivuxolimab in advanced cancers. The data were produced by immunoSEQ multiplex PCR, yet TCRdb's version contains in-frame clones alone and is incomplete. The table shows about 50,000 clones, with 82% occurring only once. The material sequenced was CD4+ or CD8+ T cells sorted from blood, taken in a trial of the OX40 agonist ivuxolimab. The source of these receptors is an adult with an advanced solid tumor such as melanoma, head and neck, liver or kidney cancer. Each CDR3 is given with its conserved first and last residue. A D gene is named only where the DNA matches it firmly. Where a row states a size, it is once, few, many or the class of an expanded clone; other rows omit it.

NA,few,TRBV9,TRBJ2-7,TGTGCCAGCAGCGTCCTCCCTGGCGGCGAGCAGTACTTC,CASSVLPGGEQYF
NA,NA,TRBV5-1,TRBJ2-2,TGCGCCAGCAGCTTCCACAGGGATCGCACCGGGGAGCTGTTTTTT,CASSFHRDRTGELFF
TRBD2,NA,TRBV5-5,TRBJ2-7,TGTGCCAGCAACCCGAGCGGGACGAGCTCCTACGAGCAGTACTTC,CASNPSGTSSYEQYF
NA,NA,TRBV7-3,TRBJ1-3,TGTGCCAGCAGCTTAGTGCACGGAAACACCATATATTTT,CASSLVHGNTIYF
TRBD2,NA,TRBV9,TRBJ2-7,TGTGCCAGCAGCCCTCGGGGACTAGCGGGAGTCGGTGAGCAGTACTTC,CASSPRGLAGVGEQYF
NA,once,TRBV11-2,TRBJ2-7,TGTGCCAGCAGCGTCCAGTTGGGGCCCCGGGGCGAGCAGTACTTC,CASSVQLGPRGEQYF
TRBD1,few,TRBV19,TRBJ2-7,TGTGCCAGTAGTTCCCGGACAGGGAGCTCCTACGAGCAGTACTTC,CASSSRTGSSYEQYF
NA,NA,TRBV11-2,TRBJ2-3,TGTGCCAGCAGCCCAAGGCGGGAATCGGATACGCAGTATTTT,CASSPRRESDTQYF
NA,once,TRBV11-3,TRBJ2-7,TGTGCCAGCAGCTTCGGGACGGGTCACCTCTACGAGCAGTACTTC,CASSFGTGHLYEQYF
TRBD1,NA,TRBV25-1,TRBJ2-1,TGTGCCAGCACCCTCTCAGGGGGATCCTACAATGAGCAGTTCTTC,CASTLSGGSYNEQFF
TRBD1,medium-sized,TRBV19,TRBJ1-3,TGTGCCAGTAGCCCTGACAGGGGCGGGGGAAACACCATATATTTT,CASSPDRGGGNTIYF
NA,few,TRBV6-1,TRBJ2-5,TGTGCCAGCAGTGAACGAGGTGGCTTCGGCGAGACCCAGTACTTC,CASSERGGFGETQYF
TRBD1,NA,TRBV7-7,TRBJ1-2,TGTGCTAGCAGCCGAGAGACAGGGGGCGCTTTTTGCGGCTACACCTTC,CASSRETGGAFCGYTF
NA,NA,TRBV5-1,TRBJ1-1,TGCGCCAGCAGCTTCGGGGCTGCCGATTTGCAGAACACTGAAGCTTTCTTT,CASSFGAADLQNTEAFF
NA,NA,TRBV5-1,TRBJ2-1,TGCGCCAGCAGCTTGTATATCCAGAATGCTCGGGAGCAGTTCTTC,CASSLYIQNAREQFF
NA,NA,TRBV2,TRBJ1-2,TGTGCCAGCAGTGTCGGGCGGTCTAACTATGGCTACACCTTC,CASSVGRSNYGYTF
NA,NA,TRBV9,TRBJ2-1,TGTGCCAGCAGCGTAGGGGGCCGGCCTGTATACAATGAGCAGTTCTTC,CASSVGGRPVYNEQFF
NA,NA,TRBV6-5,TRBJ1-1,TGTGCCAGCAGTTACTCGACAGGGAACACTGAAGCTTTCTTT,CASSYSTGNTEAFF
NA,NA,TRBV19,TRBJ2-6,TGTGCCAGTAAGTCCGACAGGAGCTCTGGGGCCAACGTCCTGACTTTC,CASKSDRSSGANVLTF
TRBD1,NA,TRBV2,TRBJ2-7,TGTGCCAGCGGGGGACAGGGGGTCGGCGAGCAGTACTTC,CASGGQGVGEQYF
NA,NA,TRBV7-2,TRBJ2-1,TGTGCCAGCAGCTTAGCAAGCCCCTACAATGAGCAGTTCTTC,CASSLASPYNEQFF
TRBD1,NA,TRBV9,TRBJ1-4,TGTGCCAGCAGCGAATCGGTTCCGGGACAGGCATTTGGTGAAAAACTGTTTTTT,CASSESVPGQAFGEKLFF